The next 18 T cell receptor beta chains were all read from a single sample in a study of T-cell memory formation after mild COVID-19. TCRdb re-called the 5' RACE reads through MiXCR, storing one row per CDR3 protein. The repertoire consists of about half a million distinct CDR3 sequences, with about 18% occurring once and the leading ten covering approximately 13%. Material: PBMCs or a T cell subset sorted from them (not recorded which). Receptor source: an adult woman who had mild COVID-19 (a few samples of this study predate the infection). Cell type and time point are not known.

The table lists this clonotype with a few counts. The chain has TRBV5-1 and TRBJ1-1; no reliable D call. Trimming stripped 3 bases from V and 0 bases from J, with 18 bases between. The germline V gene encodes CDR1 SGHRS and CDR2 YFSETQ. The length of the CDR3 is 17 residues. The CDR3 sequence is CASSSSGRSHLNTEAFF. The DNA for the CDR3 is TGCGCCAGCAGCTCCTCCGGGAGATCCCATCTGAACACTGAAGCTTTCTTT.

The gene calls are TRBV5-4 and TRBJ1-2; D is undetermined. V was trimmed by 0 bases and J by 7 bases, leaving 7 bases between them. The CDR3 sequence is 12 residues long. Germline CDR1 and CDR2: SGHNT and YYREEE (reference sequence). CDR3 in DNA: TGTGCCAGCAGCTTGGAAAGGGTTGGCTACACCTTC. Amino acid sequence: CASSLERVGYTF.

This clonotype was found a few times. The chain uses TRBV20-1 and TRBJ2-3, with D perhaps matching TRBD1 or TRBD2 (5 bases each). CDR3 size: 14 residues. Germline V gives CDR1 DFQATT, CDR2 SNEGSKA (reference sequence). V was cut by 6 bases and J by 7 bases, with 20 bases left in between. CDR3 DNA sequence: TGCAGTGCCCTGGCCCGGGACCAACCGCATACGCAGTATTTT. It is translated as CSALARDQPHTQYF.

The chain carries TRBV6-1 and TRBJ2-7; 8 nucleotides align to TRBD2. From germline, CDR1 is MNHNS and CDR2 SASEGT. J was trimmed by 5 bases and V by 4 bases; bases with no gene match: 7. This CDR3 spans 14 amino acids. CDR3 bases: TGTGCCAGCAGTGTTCTCGCGGGGGGCCACGAGCAGTACTTC. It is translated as CASSVLAGGHEQYF.

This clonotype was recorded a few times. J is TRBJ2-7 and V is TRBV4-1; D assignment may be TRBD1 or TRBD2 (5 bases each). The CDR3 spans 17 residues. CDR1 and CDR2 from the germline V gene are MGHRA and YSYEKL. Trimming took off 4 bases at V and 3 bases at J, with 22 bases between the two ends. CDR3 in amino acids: CASSLRNSRDLGYEQYF. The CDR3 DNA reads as TGCGCCAGCAGCCTTAGAAATTCCCGGGACCTGGGCTACGAGCAGTACTTC.

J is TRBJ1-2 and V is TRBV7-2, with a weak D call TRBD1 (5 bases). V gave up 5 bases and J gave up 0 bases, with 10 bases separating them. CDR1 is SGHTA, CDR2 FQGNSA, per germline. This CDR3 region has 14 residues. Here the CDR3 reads CASSVYRTNYGYTF. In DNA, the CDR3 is TGTGCCAGCAGCGTATACAGGACTAACTATGGCTACACCTTC.

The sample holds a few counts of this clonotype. Written as DNA, the CDR3 is TGTGCCACCAAATCCGGGACAGCTCATGGCTACACCTTC. Translation gives CATKSGTAHGYTF. This sequence joins TRBV24-1 and TRBJ1-2, with 7 positions matching TRBD1. This CDR3 is built from 13 residues. Germline CDR1 KGHDR, CDR2 SFDVKD. The ends lost 8 bases at V and 6 bases at J; junction bases unmatched: 8.

As DNA, the CDR3 is TGTGCCAGCATTGGCACAGATACGCAGTATTTT. Its translation is CASIGTDTQYF. V is TRBV6-5 and J is TRBJ2-3; unclear D gene. The germline V gene encodes CDR1 MNHEY and CDR2 SVGAGI. Trimming pared 7 bases from V and 1 base from J, leaving 3 bases between. The CDR3 sequence is 11 residues long.

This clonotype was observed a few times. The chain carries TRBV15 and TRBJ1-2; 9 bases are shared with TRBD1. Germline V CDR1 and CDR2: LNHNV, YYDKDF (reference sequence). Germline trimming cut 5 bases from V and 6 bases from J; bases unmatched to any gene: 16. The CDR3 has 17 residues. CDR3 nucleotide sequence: TGTGCCACCAGCTTACGGGCACCGGGACAGGGTAGCGATGGCTACACCTTC. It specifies CATSLRAPGQGSDGYTF.

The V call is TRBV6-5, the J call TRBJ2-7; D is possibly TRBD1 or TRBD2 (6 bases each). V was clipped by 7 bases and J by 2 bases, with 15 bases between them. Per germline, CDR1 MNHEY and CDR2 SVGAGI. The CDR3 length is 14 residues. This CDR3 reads CASTKSGAAYEQYF. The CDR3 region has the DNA TGTGCCAGCACCAAATCGGGGGCCGCCTACGAGCAGTACTTC.

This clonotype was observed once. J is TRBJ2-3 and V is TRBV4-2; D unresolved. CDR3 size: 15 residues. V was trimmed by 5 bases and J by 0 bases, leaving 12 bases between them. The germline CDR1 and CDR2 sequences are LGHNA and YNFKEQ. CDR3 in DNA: TGTGCCAGCAGCGAAATCGAGGAAAGCACAGATACGCAGTATTTT. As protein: CASSEIEESTDTQYF.

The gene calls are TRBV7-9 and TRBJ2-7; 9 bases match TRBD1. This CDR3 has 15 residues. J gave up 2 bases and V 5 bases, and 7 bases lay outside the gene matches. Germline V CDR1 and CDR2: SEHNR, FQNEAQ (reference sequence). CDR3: CASSDRDRAPYEQYF. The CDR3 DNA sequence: TGTGCCAGCAGCGATAGGGACAGGGCCCCCTACGAGCAGTACTTC. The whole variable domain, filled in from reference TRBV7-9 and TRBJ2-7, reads DTGVSQNPRHKITKRGQNVTFRCDPISEHNRLYWYRQTLGQGPEFLTYFQNEAQLEKSRLLSDRFSAERPKGSFSTLEIQRTEQGDSAMYLCASSDRDRAPYEQYFGPGTRLTVT.

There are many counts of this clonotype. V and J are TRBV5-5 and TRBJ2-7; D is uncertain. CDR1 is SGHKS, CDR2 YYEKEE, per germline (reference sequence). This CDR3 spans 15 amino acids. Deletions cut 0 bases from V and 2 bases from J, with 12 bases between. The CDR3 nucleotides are TGTGCCAGCAGCTTGGAATCCCACCCAACCTACGAGCAGTACTTC. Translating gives CASSLESHPTYEQYF. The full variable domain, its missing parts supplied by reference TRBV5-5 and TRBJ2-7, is DAGVTQSPTHLIKTRGQQVTLRCSPISGHKSVSWYQQVLGQGPQFIFQYYEKEERGRGNFPDRFSARQFPNYSSELNVNALLLGDSALYLCASSLESHPTYEQYFGPGTRLTVT.

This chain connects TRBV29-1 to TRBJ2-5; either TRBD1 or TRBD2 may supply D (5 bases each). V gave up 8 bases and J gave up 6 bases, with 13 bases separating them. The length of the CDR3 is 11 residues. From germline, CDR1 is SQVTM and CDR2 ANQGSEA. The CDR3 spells CSYEGYQTQYF. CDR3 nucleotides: TGCAGCTACGAGGGGTACCAGACCCAGTACTTC.

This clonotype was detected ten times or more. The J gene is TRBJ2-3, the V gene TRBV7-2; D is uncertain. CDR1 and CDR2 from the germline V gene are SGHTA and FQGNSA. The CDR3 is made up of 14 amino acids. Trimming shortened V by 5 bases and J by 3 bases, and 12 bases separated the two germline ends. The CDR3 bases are TGTGCCAGCAGCCCAGCACGACGGACAGATACGCAGTATTTT. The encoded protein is CASSPARRTDTQYF.

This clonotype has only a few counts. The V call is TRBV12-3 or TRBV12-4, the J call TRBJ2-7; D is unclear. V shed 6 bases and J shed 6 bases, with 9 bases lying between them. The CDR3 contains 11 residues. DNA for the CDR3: TGTGCCAGCAGCGCGTCCGCCGAGCAGTACTTC. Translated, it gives CASSASAEQYF.

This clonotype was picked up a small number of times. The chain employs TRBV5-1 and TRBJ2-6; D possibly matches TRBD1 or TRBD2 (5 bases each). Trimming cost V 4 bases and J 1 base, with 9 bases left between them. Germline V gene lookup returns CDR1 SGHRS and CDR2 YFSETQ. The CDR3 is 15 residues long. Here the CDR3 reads CASSLRESGANVLTF. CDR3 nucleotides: TGCGCCAGCAGCCTCAGGGAGTCTGGGGCCAACGTCCTGACTTTC.

Here the CDR3 DNA reads TGTGCCAGCAGTCGGGCTCTCTACAATCAGCCCCAGCATTTT. It codes for CASSRALYNQPQHF. This chain joins TRBV2 and TRBJ1-5; D is undetermined. CDR1 is SNHLY and CDR2 is FYNNEI in the germline V gene. CDR3 size: 14 residues. The V end lost 5 bases, the J end lost 3 bases, and 11 bases lay between the germline ends.